A selection of T cell receptor beta chains follows, all from one sample in a study of T cell changes during pregnancy in multiple sclerosis. This table comes from immunoSEQ multiplex PCR, and its TCRdb copy is limited to in-frame clones, with some not included. The sample has about 68,000 clones, about 91% seen once. The specimen comprised peripheral blood, sampled in the first trimester of pregnancy. The receptors come from a female donor with multiple sclerosis, enrolled in a pregnancy study. The CDR3 runs from the conserved cysteine through the conserved F or W. A D gene is named only where the DNA matches it firmly. Size values are once, few and many counts, or a class for expanded clones, and some rows have none.

- TRBJ1-4 - TRBV2 TGTGCCAGCAGTGAGGGTCAGAGGGCGGAGGAAAAACTGTTTTTT CASSEGQRAEEKLFF
- TRBJ1-5 - TRBV21-1 TGTGCCACCCACCCCGACAGGAATCAGCCCCAGCATTTT CATHPDRNQPQHF
- TRBJ1-1 TRBD1 TRBV28 TGTGCCAGCAGGGGGACAGGCTTTGGGTTGGTGCACACTGAAGCTTTCTTT CASRGTGFGLVHTEAFF
- TRBJ1-3 - TRBV7-2 TGTGCCAGCAGCCCCTCCTCCGGAAACACCATATATTTT CASSPSSGNTIYF
- TRBJ2-7 - TRBV2 TGTGCCAGCAGTGACGACAGCTACGAGCAGTACTTC CASSDDSYEQYF
- TRBJ1-5 - TRBV18 TGTGCCAGCTCAGTCGGAGGGGCAGGGAGCAATCAGCCCCAGCATTTT CASSVGGAGSNQPQHF
- TRBJ2-1 - TRBV5-1 TGCGCCAGCAGCTTGGATCGGGGTTCATACAATGAGCAGTTCTTC CASSLDRGSYNEQFF
- TRBJ2-5 TRBD2 TRBV9 TGTGCCAGCAGCTTCTCGACGGGAGGGGAGACCCAGTACTTC CASSFSTGGETQYF
- TRBJ1-1 TRBD1 TRBV19 TGTGCCAGTAGTACCTCAGTACAGGGGGCTGGCACTGAAGCTTTCTTT CASSTSVQGAGTEAFF
- TRBJ2-5 - TRBV2 TGTGCCAGCAGGGGCCCTTATCGGGAGACCCAGTACTTC CASRGPYRETQYF
- TRBJ2-5 - TRBV15 TGTGCCACCAGCAGAGATCGCGCTGAAGAGACCCAGTACTTC CATSRDRAEETQYF
- TRBJ2-7 - TRBV11-2 TGTGCCAGCAGCTTAGAGGGAGTTGGGGAGCAGTACTTC CASSLEGVGEQYF
- TRBJ2-7 - TRBV5-1 TGCGCCAGCAGCTTGTTACAGCCGCCTGGGGAGCAGTACTTC CASSLLQPPGEQYF
- TRBJ2-5 TRBD2 TRBV27 TGTGCCAGCAGCCCCGGGGGGGGCGGGACCCAGTACTTC CASSPGGGGTQYF
- TRBJ2-5 - TRBV6-4 TGTGCCAGCAGTGAAAATGGCAGAGGGCAAGAGACCCAGTACTTC CASSENGRGQETQYF
- TRBJ2-2 - TRBV30 TGTGCCCGTCAGGTCAGGGCGAACACCGGGGAGCTGTTTTTT CARQVRANTGELFF
- TRBJ1-2 - TRBV27 TGTGCCAGCAGTTTATCCTCGTTCTATGGCTACACCTTC CASSLSSFYGYTF
- TRBJ1-2 - TRBV7-2 TGTGCCAGCAGCTTTAGGCCCTTTAGCGGCTACACCTTC CASSFRPFSGYTF
- TRBJ2-2 - TRBV2 TGTGCCAGCAGCCGCGACACCGGGGAGCTGTTTTTT CASSRDTGELFF
- TRBJ2-2 - TRBV5-1 TGCGCCAGCAGCTTAGGTTCAGGAAGGGAGCTGTTTTTT CASSLGSGRELFF
- TRBJ1-1 - TRBV30 TGTGCCTGGGGGGTTGAGGGCACTGAAGCTTTCTTT CAWGVEGTEAFF
- TRBJ2-7 - TRBV19 TGTGCCAGTAGTATTACGGCGAACAGCCGCTACGAGCAGTACTTC CASSITANSRYEQYF
- TRBJ2-5 - TRBV10-2 TGCGCCAGCCTGGGAGTGGGGGAGACCCAGTACTTC CASLGVGETQYF
once TRBJ2-7 TRBD2 TRBV6-1 TGTGCCAGCAGTGCCTTAACCGGGACTAGCTCCTACGAGCAGTACTTC CASSALTGTSSYEQYF
- TRBJ1-4 - TRBV4-1 TGCGCCAGCAGCCAAGATATGAATGGGGGGGGCCGGGAAAAACTGTTTTTT CASSQDMNGGGREKLFF
- TRBJ2-3 - TRBV5-1 TGCGCCAGCAGCTTAGAAGCGGCAAGCACAGATACGCAGTATTTT CASSLEAASTDTQYF
- TRBJ2-3 TRBD2 TRBV7-6 TGTGCCAGCAGCTGGGGGGGGTTAGATACGCAGTATTTT CASSWGGLDTQYF
- TRBJ2-1 - TRBV15 TGTGCCACCAGCACCGGCAATGAGCAGTTCTTC CATSTGNEQFF
- TRBJ2-1 TRBD1 TRBV5-1 TGCGCCAGCAGCTTGACAACAGGGGGTCTGATGTTCTTC CASSLTTGGLMFF
- TRBJ2-5 - TRBV29-1 TGCAGCGTCGAGGGGACTCGGATCGGAGAAAGAGAAGCCCAGTACTTC CSVEGTRIGEREAQYF
- TRBJ2-7 - TRBV9 TGTGCCAGCAGCGTCGGGGTTACCTACGAGCAGTACTTC CASSVGVTYEQYF
once TRBJ1-2 - TRBV6-5 TGTGCCAGCAGTTACTCGGTCCGGGGAGAGTTCTATGGCTACACCTTC CASSYSVRGEFYGYTF
- TRBJ2-7 - TRBV25-1 TGTGCCAGCTGCAGGGTGGTAAGCGAGCAGTACTTC CASCRVVSEQYF
- TRBJ2-7 TRBD1 TRBV11-2 TGTGCCAGCAGCTTGCAGGGGGCATCATCCTACGAGCAGTACTTC CASSLQGASSYEQYF
- TRBJ1-1 TRBD1 TRBV7-3 TGTGCCAGCAGCCGGACAGGGACCACTGAAGCTTTCTTT CASSRTGTTEAFF
- TRBJ2-2 TRBD2 TRBV27 TGTGCCAGCAGTCAACTAGCGGGAGTGGACACCGGGGAGCTGTTTTTT CASSQLAGVDTGELFF
- TRBJ1-3 - TRBV30 TGTGCCGTTAGACGGGGGGCTGGAAACACCATATATTTT CAVRRGAGNTIYF
- TRBJ1-2 - TRBV7-2 TGTGCCAGCAGCAAGCCTAACTATGGCTACACCTTC CASSKPNYGYTF
- TRBJ2-1 - TRBV28 TGTGCCAGCAGTGCAGAACAGTACACCTACAATGAGCAGTTCTTC CASSAEQYTYNEQFF
- TRBJ2-1 TRBD2 TRBV7-3 TGTGCCAGCAGCCTCGACGGGGGGGTCCCCAATGAGCAGTTCTTC CASSLDGGVPNEQFF
- TRBJ2-1 - TRBV29-1 TGCAGCGTTGAAGTTTCTGGGATGACTACCAATGAGCAGTTCTTC CSVEVSGMTTNEQFF
- TRBJ2-6 TRBD1 TRBV5-1 TGCGCCAGCAGCTTCACGACAGGGGTAGGGGCCAACGTCCTGACTTTC CASSFTTGVGANVLTF
- TRBJ1-1 - TRBV11-3 TGTGCCAGCAGCGAAGACAGAAACACTGAAGCTTTCTTT CASSEDRNTEAFF
- TRBJ1-1 TRBD1 TRBV28 TGTGCCAGCAGTGAAGGGGGCAGAACTGAAGCTTTCTTT CASSEGGRTEAFF
- TRBJ2-3 TRBD2 TRBV5-1 TGCGCCAGCAGCTTGGCTCTAGCGGGAGGGTTCACAGATACGCAGTATTTT CASSLALAGGFTDTQYF
few TRBJ1-2 - TRBV7-9 TGTGCCAGCAGCATCGACAGGCCTAACTATGGCTACACCTTC CASSIDRPNYGYTF
- TRBJ1-4 - TRBV6-1 TGTGCCAGCAGTGGTCCCAGGGTGGTTAATGAAAAACTGTTTTTT CASSGPRVVNEKLFF
- TRBJ2-2 - TRBV6-5 TGTGCCAGCAGCCGGGGGTCCTCAAACACCGGGGAGCTGTTTTTT CASSRGSSNTGELFF
- TRBJ2-5 - TRBV5-1 TGCGCCAGCAGCTGGGAGGTACAAGAGACCCAGTACTTC CASSWEVQETQYF
- TRBJ1-2 - TRBV28 TGTGCCAGCACCCCCGCGGGCCTTTTATCCGCAGGATATGGCTACACCTTC CASTPAGLLSAGYGYTF
- TRBJ1-1 - TRBV2 TGTGCCAGCAGTCAGAGACCGACAGTCACTGAAGCTTTCTTT CASSQRPTVTEAFF
- TRBJ2-5 - TRBV6-5 TGTGCCAGCAGTTACTCGAGGATAGCGTCCCAAAAGACCCAGTACTTC CASSYSRIASQKTQYF
- TRBJ1-1 TRBD1 TRBV6-5 TGTGCCAGCAGCAGGGGGACAGGGAACACTGAAGCTTTCTTT CASSRGTGNTEAFF
- TRBJ2-7 - TRBV7-5 TGTGTCAGAAGCTTAGTGGGGAGCGAGCAGTACTTC CVRSLVGSEQYF
- TRBJ2-7 - TRBV19 TGTGCCAGTAGTGAGGGTTCTTACGAGCAGTACTTC CASSEGSYEQYF
- TRBJ2-2 - TRBV15 TGTGCCACCAGCAGAGAACGGGCGAACACCGGGGAGCTGTTTTTT CATSRERANTGELFF
- TRBJ1-5 - TRBV30 TGTGCCTGGAGGGGGCCGGGCCTAAATCAGCCCCAGCATTTT CAWRGPGLNQPQHF